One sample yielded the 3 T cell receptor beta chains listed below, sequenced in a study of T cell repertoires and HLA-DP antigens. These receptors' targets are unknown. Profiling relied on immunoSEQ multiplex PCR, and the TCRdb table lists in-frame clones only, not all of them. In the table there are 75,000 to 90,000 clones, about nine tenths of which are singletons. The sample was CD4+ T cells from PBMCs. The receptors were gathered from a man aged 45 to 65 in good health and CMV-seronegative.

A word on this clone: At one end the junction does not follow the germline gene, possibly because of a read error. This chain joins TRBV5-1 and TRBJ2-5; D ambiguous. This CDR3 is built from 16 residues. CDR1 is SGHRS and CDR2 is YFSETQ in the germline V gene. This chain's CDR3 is CASSLGVAKLRETQYF. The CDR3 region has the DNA TGCGCCAGCAGTTTGGGCGTAGCAAAACTACGGGAGACCCAGTACTTC.

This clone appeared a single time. CDR3 in amino acids: CASSPIKGGRGGKLFF. CDR3 DNA: TGTGCCAGCAGCCCGATTAAAGGAGGACGCGGAGGAAAACTGTTTTTT. This chain connects TRBV7-9 to TRBJ1-4; no reliable D call. V was shortened by 5 bases and J by 10 bases, with 23 bases between the two germline ends. Germline CDR1 reads SEHNR; CDR2 reads FQNEAQ (reference sequence). The CDR3 sequence is 16 residues long.

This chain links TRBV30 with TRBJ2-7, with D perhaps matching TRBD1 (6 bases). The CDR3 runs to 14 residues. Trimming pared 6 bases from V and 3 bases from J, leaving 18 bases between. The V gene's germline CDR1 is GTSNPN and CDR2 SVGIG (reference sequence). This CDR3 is CACSIMDRNYEQYF. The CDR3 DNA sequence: TGTGCCTGCAGCATTATGGACAGAAACTACGAGCAGTACTTC.